This entry is about one TCR beta chain. Its ends do not fully match the called genes, so a read error is possible. The record originates from a study of Graves' ophthalmopathy and Graves' hyperthyroidism. Germline V gene lookup returns CDR1 KGHDR and CDR2 SFDVKD. CDR3 length: 18 residues. As the template, RNA transcripts were used to amplify TCR beta CDR3 regions. First-round RT-PCR used HTBI primers; second-round multiplex PCR followed. From the multiplex PCR reads, TCRdb called clonotypes with MiXCR, one entry per CDR3 protein. This sample yields about 660,000 distinct CDR3 sequences, of which over 40% are seen a single time; around 3.3% belongs to the top ten.

The TCR was taken from an adult man with Graves' ophthalmopathy. The sequencing sample was made of peripheral blood. The J gene is TRBJ1-2, the V gene TRBV24-1; D remains ambiguous. CDR3: CASSSRRLTRRDNYGYTF. Written as DNA, the CDR3 is TGTGCCAGCAGTTCGAGGAGGCTAACGAGACGGGATAACTATGGCTACACCTTC.